The 7 T cell receptor beta chains given below trace back to one sample, sequenced in a study of CD8+ T cells in alopecia areata. Investigators isolated RNA and reverse transcribed it into cDNA to act as the sequencing template. The method was immunoSEQ multiplex PCR; TCRdb's version includes in-frame clones alone and lacks a portion of them. The sample includes about 180,000 clones, 65% to 75% of them seen just once. This specimen was CD8+ T cells sorted from blood, taken at week 0. The receptors were gathered from a human donor with alopecia areata.

The rearrangement links TRBV5-1 to TRBJ2-5; 7 nucleotides match TRBD1. The CDR3 consists of 13 residues. The V and J ends lost 7 bases and 1 base, in that order; junction bases with no gene match: 4. Germline V gene data show CDR1 as SGHRS and CDR2 as YFSETQ. This CDR3 reads CASWDSLQETQYF. The CDR3 region has the DNA TGCGCCAGCTGGGACAGTCTCCAAGAGACCCAGTACTTC. Full variable domain (rest looked up from reference TRBV5-1 and TRBJ2-5): KAGVTQTPRYLIKTRGQQVTLSCSPISGHRSVSWYQQTPGQGLQFLFEYFSETQRNKGNFPGRFSGRQFSNSRSEMNVSTLELGDSALYLCASWDSLQETQYFGPGTRLLVL.

The chain has TRBV6-5 and TRBJ2-1; TRBD1 agrees at 8 bases. The V gene's germline CDR1 is MNHEY and CDR2 SVGAGI. This CDR3 comprises 15 residues. After removal of 7 bases from V and 2 bases from J, the junction contained 7 bases not matched to a gene. In DNA, the CDR3 is TGTGCCAGCACCACCGGGACAGGCACCTACAATGAGCAGTTCTTC. It specifies CASTTGTGTYNEQFF.

The chain combines TRBV4-1 with TRBJ1-2, with 7 bases fitting TRBD1. V lost 2 bases and J lost 8; bases outside the gene matches: 8. CDR3 length equals 14 residues. The germline V gene has CDR1 MGHRA and CDR2 YSYEKL. This CDR3 reads CASSQTRDRQGYTF. The CDR3 DNA is TGCGCCAGCAGCCAAACCCGGGACAGACAAGGCTACACCTTC.

This chain links TRBV30 with TRBJ1-2; D remains unclear. V was cut by 0 bases and J by 0 bases, with 8 bases left in between. Germline V gene data show CDR1 as GTSNPN and CDR2 as SVGIG (reference sequence). The CDR3 spans 14 residues. CDR3 residues: CAWSVILSNYGYTF. The CDR3 coding sequence is TGTGCCTGGAGTGTGATCCTTTCTAACTATGGCTACACCTTC.

The V gene is TRBV27, the J gene TRBJ2-7; 8 nucleotides agree with TRBD2. This CDR3 region has 14 residues. V gave up 5 bases and J gave up 2 bases; unmatched junction bases: 5. Germline V gene data show CDR1 as MNHEY and CDR2 as SMNVEV (reference sequence). The CDR3 nucleotides read TGTGCCAGCAGTCCGGCGGGGGGAACCTACGAGCAGTACTTC. Translating it yields CASSPAGGTYEQYF.

This chain uses TRBV6-1 with TRBJ2-1, with 9 positions matching TRBD1. V was clipped by 7 bases and J by 0 bases; unmatched bases: 4. The CDR3 loop spans 15 amino acids. Per germline, CDR1 MNHNS and CDR2 SASEGT. CDR3 sequence reads: CASTRDRASYNEQFF. The CDR3, as DNA: TGTGCCAGCACCAGGGACAGGGCCTCCTACAATGAGCAGTTCTTC.

J is TRBJ2-7 and V is TRBV10-3; tentatively, D is TRBD2 (5 bases). The V end lost 11 bases, the J end lost 6 bases, and 11 bases lay between the germline ends. Germline values: CDR1 ENHRY, CDR2 SYGVKD. This CDR3 spans 10 amino acids. CDR3 in amino acids: CASRGGEQYF. Written as DNA, the CDR3 is TGTGCCTCCCGCGGAGGCGAGCAGTACTTC.